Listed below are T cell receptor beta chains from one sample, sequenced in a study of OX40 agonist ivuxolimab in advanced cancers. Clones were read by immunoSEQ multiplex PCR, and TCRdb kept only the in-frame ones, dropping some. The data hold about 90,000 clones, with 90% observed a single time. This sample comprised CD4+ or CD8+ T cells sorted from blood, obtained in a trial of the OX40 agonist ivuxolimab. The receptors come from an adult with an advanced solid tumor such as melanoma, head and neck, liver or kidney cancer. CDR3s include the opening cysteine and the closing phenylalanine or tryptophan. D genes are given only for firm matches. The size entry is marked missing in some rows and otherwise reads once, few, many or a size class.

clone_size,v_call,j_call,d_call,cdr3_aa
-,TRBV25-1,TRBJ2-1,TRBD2,CASTGLVYEQFF
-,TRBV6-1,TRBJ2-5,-,CASSVGGRETQYF
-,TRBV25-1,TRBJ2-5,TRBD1,CASTGTGIGKTQYF
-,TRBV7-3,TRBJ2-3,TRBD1,CASSFTGGSTDTQYF
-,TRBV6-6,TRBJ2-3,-,CASSYVQSDTQYF
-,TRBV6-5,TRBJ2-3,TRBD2,CASRAGGGNTQYF
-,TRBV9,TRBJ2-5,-,CASSVGGQSLRETQYF
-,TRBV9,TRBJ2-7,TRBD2,CASSVGLAREQYF
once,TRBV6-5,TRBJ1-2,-,CASSREGRGGYTF
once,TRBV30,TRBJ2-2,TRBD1,CAWSVLRTGAGELFF
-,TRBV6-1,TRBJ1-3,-,CASSGTLLSGNTIYF
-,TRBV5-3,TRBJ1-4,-,CARSLTVEKLFF